Listed here are 13 T cell receptor beta chains from one sample, sequenced in a study of blood T cell repertoires in COVID-19. Using immunoSEQ multiplex PCR, the repertoire was profiled, and TCRdb retains in-frame clones only, with some absent. The sample consists of approximately 74,000 clones, over 75% of them appearing once. Source material: peripheral blood. These receptors were collected from a woman aged 55-75 years with acute or convalescent COVID-19.

The sample holds one count of this clone. The chain has TRBV7-9 and TRBJ1-5; the match to TRBD1 covers 7 bases. This CDR3 spans 17 amino acids. CDR1 is SEHNR and CDR2 is FQNEAQ in the germline V gene (reference sequence). Trimming removed 3 bases from V and 0 bases from J; junction bases left unmatched: 8. CDR3 in amino acids: CASSFSRTGYSNQPQHF. CDR3 DNA: TGTGCCAGCAGCTTCAGCCGGACAGGATATAGCAATCAGCCCCAGCATTTT. Variable domain in full (rest from reference TRBV7-9 and TRBJ1-5): DTGVSQNPRHKITKRGQNVTFRCDPISEHNRLYWYRQTLGQGPEFLTYFQNEAQLEKSRLLSDRFSAERPKGSFSTLEIQRTEQGDSAMYLCASSFSRTGYSNQPQHFGDGTRLSIL.

The table lists this clone with a few counts. J is TRBJ2-1 and V is TRBV19, with D uncertain. Trimming took 6 bases from V and 6 from J, leaving 6 bases between them. This CDR3 contains 11 residues. Germline CDR1 reads LNHDA; CDR2 reads SQIVND (reference sequence). CDR3: CASSVFNEQFF. CDR3 nucleotides: TGTGCCAGTAGCGTCTTCAATGAGCAGTTCTTC.

This chain joins TRBV11-2 and TRBJ2-2; D gene uncertain. Trimming took 6 bases from V and 0 from J, leaving 5 bases between them. This CDR3 is 13 amino acids long. Germline V gives CDR1 SGHAT, CDR2 FQNNGV. The CDR3 region has the DNA TGTGCCAGCAGGCGCCCGAACACCGGGGAGCTGTTTTTT. It specifies CASRRPNTGELFF.

The rearrangement joins TRBV4-1 to TRBJ2-3; 9 bases fit TRBD2. Germline lookup yields CDR1 MGHRA and CDR2 YSYEKL. The CDR3 extends over 18 amino acids. The J segment lost 2 bases and the V segment lost 2 bases, leaving 11 bases of the junction unmatched. DNA of the CDR3: TGCGCCAGCAGCCAAAGGGGGGAAAGCGGGGGGTCCACAGATACGCAGTATTTT. It translates to CASSQRGESGGSTDTQYF.

The count of this clone is one. The rearrangement uses TRBV3-1 (or the pseudogene TRBV3-2) and TRBJ2-3; TRBD1 matches 10 bases. The CDR3 sequence is 19 residues long. Losses at the gene ends were 4 bases for V and 4 bases for J; bases not matched to a gene: 17. The germline CDR1 and CDR2 sequences are LGHDT and YNNKEL (reference sequence). The CDR3 DNA sequence: TGTGCCAGCAGCCGAGGGCCGGTTGCAGGGACAGGGGATGCAGATACGCAGTATTTT. It yields the protein CASSRGPVAGTGDADTQYF.

The V gene is TRBV29-1, the J gene TRBJ2-3, with 8 nucleotides matching TRBD2. This CDR3 region has 14 residues. Per germline, CDR1 SQVTM and CDR2 ANQGSEA. Unmatched junction bases numbered 7, after V lost 6 bases and J lost 2 bases. In nucleotides, the CDR3 is TGCAGCGTCCAGTTAGCGGGGTTCACAGATACGCAGTATTTT. Its translation: CSVQLAGFTDTQYF.

The rearrangement uses TRBV25-1 and TRBJ1-5; TRBD1 might be the D (5 bases). Trimming shortened V by 3 bases and J by 9 bases, and 6 bases separated the two germline ends. The CDR3 has 11 amino acids. Germline-derived CDR1 and CDR2 are MGHDK and SYGVNS. CDR3 sequence reads: CASSDGGPQHF. The CDR3 region has the DNA TGTGCCAGCAGTGACGGGGGGCCCCAGCATTTT.

The chain employs TRBV7-9 and TRBJ1-2; maybe TRBD1 (5 bases). The CDR3 is 14 amino acids. CDR1 and CDR2 (germline): SEHNR, FQNEAQ (reference sequence). V was shortened by 1 base and J by 4 bases, with 10 bases between the two germline ends. CDR3 coding DNA: TGTGCCAGCAGCTTAGGTCCAGGGTTCTATGGCTACACCTTC. Translated: CASSLGPGFYGYTF.

The chain couples TRBV5-1 to TRBJ2-3; perhaps TRBD2 as D (6 bases). This CDR3 region has 15 residues. V lost 0 bases, J lost 5 bases, and 13 bases lay in between. Germline-derived CDR1 and CDR2 are SGHRS and YFSETQ. CDR3 in amino acids: CASSLVGGAGDTQYF. DNA of the CDR3: TGCGCCAGCAGCTTGGTGGGGGGAGCGGGAGATACGCAGTATTTT.

J is TRBJ1-3 and V is TRBV3-1 (or the pseudogene TRBV3-2); tentatively, D is TRBD1 (6 bases). V lost 4 bases and J 2 bases, leaving 9 bases between the germline ends. CDR3 length equals 14 residues. Germline V CDR1 and CDR2: LGHDT, YNNKEL (reference sequence). CDR3 in amino acids: CASSLQGTGNTIYF. In DNA, the CDR3 is TGTGCCAGCAGCCTACAGGGAACTGGAAACACCATATATTTT.

The chain joins TRBV5-4 to TRBJ2-7, with D possibly matching TRBD1 (5 bases). V shed 0 bases and J shed 2 bases, with 12 bases lying between them. CDR3 length: 15 amino acids. Germline values: CDR1 SGHNT, CDR2 YYREEE (reference sequence). The CDR3 sequence: CASSLGQGLPYEQYV. The CDR3 nucleotides are TGTGCCAGCAGCTTGGGGCAGGGCCTCCCCTACGAGCAGTACGTC.

The CDR3 protein is CASSIGDSLNQPQHF. In nucleotides, the CDR3 is TGTGCCAGTAGTATAGGGGACAGCCTCAATCAGCCCCAGCATTTT. The chain combines TRBV19 with TRBJ1-5, with TRBD1 identical over 7 bases. The CDR3 loop spans 15 amino acids. The germline CDR1 and CDR2 sequences are LNHDA and SQIVND (reference sequence). J lost 3 bases, V lost 1 base, and 3 bases had no gene match. The full variable domain, in which reference TRBV19 and TRBJ1-5 provide the parts outside the CDR3, is DGGITQSPKYLFRKEGQNVTLSCEQNLNHDAMYWYRQDPGQGLRLIYYSQIVNDFQKGDIAEGYSVSREKKESFPLTVTSAQKNPTAFYLCASSIGDSLNQPQHFGDGTRLSIL.

This chain uses TRBV28 with TRBJ1-5; no clear D gene. CDR1 and CDR2 (germline): MDHEN, SYDVKM. Trimming took off 7 bases at V and 4 bases at J, with 14 bases between the two ends. The CDR3 is made up of 14 amino acids. CDR3 in DNA: TGTGCCAGCATGGAGGGTATCATAAATCAGCCCCAGCATTTT. Translating it yields CASMEGIINQPQHF.